This T cell receptor beta chain was identified during a study of cytomegalovirus exposure and HLA in healthy donors. Study background: Across a few hundred genotyped donors, around 82% landed in the Caucasian-associated ancestry cluster. Study-wide results and caveats: Earlier analysis found most TCR beta V segments productive about 87% or about 30% of the time. The only immune exposure information that was available was CMV serostatus.

Remarks on this clone: Its cognate antigen is unknown.

Use of 60 Vbeta and 13 Jbeta primers characterized the PCR. The assay was immunoSEQ multiplex PCR, and TCRdb's table has in-frame clones only and misses some. There are 200,000 to 250,000 clones in the sample; 65% to 80% occur only once, and around a sixth lies in the top ten. Germline loops: CDR1 SGHRS, CDR2 YFSETQ. CDR3 length: 16 residues. The V and J ends lost 4 bases and 6 bases, in that order; junction bases with no gene match: 9. This clonotype was obtained from a man aged 35 to 55 in good health and CMV-seronegative. The material sequenced was PBMCs. The V and J genes are TRBV5-1 and TRBJ2-2; TRBD2 agrees at 10 bases. The CDR3 nucleotides read TGCGCCAGCAGCCGGGGGACTAGCGTTCGAGCCGGGGAGCTGTTTTTT. Translated, it gives CASSRGTSVRAGELFF.